The rows below give T cell receptor beta chains drawn from one sample of a study of Ad26.COV2.S vaccination and SARS-CoV-2 variants. Here immunoSEQ multiplex PCR was the method, and the copy in TCRdb shows in-frame clones only, minus some. Found here are over 400,000 clones, 92% of them singletons; the top ten hold about 1.6%. The sample consisted of peripheral blood, taken in a trial of Ad26.COV2.S vaccine versus placebo. The source is a person aged 18-60 years who received the Ad26.COV2.S COVID-19 vaccine or a placebo. The CDR3 runs from the conserved cysteine through the conserved F or W. Fields, in order: J gene, V gene, clone size, D gene, CDR3 DNA, CDR3 protein. D genes are given only for firm matches. Some rows have no size entry. The others give once, few or many, or a class for an expanded clone.

TRBJ1-5	TRBV6-2/TRBV6-3	-	-	TGTGCCAGCAGTTACCTCCGCATGGACGAAGGGGGCAATCAGCCCCAGCATTTT	CASSYLRMDEGGNQPQHF
TRBJ2-7	TRBV11-2	-	-	TGTGCCAGCAGCTCAATCCGGCGGACCGGTTACTCCTACGAGCAGTACTTC	CASSSIRRTGYSYEQYF
TRBJ2-3	TRBV28	-	-	TGTGCCAGCGACGTGGGAGATACGCAGTATTTT	CASDVGDTQYF
TRBJ1-4	TRBV3-1/TRBV3-2	-	-	TGTGCCAGCAGCCTCAGGGGAGTTGACGAAAAACTGTTTTTT	CASSLRGVDEKLFF
TRBJ1-3	TRBV14	-	-	TGTGCCAGCAGCCCCTTGGGCACCCACTCTGGAAACACCATATATTTT	CASSPLGTHSGNTIYF
TRBJ2-7	TRBV27	-	TRBD1	TGTGCCAGCAGTTTACAGGGGGCCCACGAGCAGTACTTC	CASSLQGAHEQYF
TRBJ2-2	TRBV29-1	-	TRBD1	TGCAGCATCCCGGGACAGGGCTACACCGGGGAGCTGTTTTTT	CSIPGQGYTGELFF
TRBJ2-3	TRBV7-2	once	-	TGTGCCAGCAGCTTAGTCGTCGGTCGCACAGATACGCAGTATTTT	CASSLVVGRTDTQYF
TRBJ2-7	TRBV7-2	-	TRBD2	TGTGCCAGCAGCTTAAGGGCGACTAGCGGGGCCTACGAGCAGTACTTC	CASSLRATSGAYEQYF
TRBJ1-2	TRBV27	-	TRBD1	TGTGCCAGCAGTTCCACGCCCTGGGACAGTAACTATGGCTACACCTTC	CASSSTPWDSNYGYTF
TRBJ2-3	TRBV10-2	-	-	TGCGCCAGCACTGAGGTGGCCACAGATACGCAGTATTTT	CASTEVATDTQYF
TRBJ2-4	TRBV29-1	-	-	TGCAGCGTTGGGTTTAGGGAAACCATTCAGTACTTC	CSVGFRETIQYF
TRBJ2-7	TRBV29-1	-	-	TGCAGCGTTGAGAGTGGTATCGGGGGGCACTCCTACGAGCAGTACTTC	CSVESGIGGHSYEQYF
TRBJ2-3	TRBV5-1	-	-	TGCGCCAGCAGCTTGGTCGGGGCCCCCGCGGATACGCAGTATTTT	CASSLVGAPADTQYF
TRBJ1-4	TRBV25-1	-	TRBD1	TGTGCCAGCAGTAACACCGGACAGGGCGATGAAAAACTGTTTTTT	CASSNTGQGDEKLFF
TRBJ2-5	TRBV11-2	-	-	TGTGCCAGCAGCTTAGATCGGGGTGGGCTAAAAGAGACCCAGTACTTC	CASSLDRGGLKETQYF
TRBJ1-4	TRBV25-1	-	-	TGTGCCAGCAGTGAATTGCCGGGTTCGGAAAAACTGTTTTTT	CASSELPGSEKLFF
TRBJ1-6	TRBV12-3/TRBV12-4	-	TRBD1	TGTGCCAGCAGTCCAGACAGGGTTGCCCTCCACTTT	CASSPDRVALHF
TRBJ1-5	TRBV12-3/TRBV12-4	-	-	TGTGCCAGCAGTTTATTGGGTCAGCCCCAGCATTTT	CASSLLGQPQHF
TRBJ2-3	TRBV9	-	TRBD2	TGTGCCAGCAGCGTCGGACTAGCGGGGGCCTCAGGCACAGATACGCAGTATTTT	CASSVGLAGASGTDTQYF
TRBJ1-2	TRBV2	-	TRBD1	TGTGCCCTACAGGGGCCCAACTATGGCTACACCTTC	CALQGPNYGYTF
TRBJ2-1	TRBV7-2	-	-	TGTGCCAGCAGAGCGGGTCTGCGAGGCAATGAGCAGTTCTTC	CASRAGLRGNEQFF
TRBJ2-1	TRBV11-3	-	TRBD2	TGTGCCAGCAGCTTAGAACGCGGGGGGGCCATAGATGAGCAGTTCTTC	CASSLERGGAIDEQFF
TRBJ1-1	TRBV7-2	-	-	TGTGCCAGCAGCCCCCGTTCCGAAGCTTTCTTT	CASSPRSEAFF
TRBJ1-5	TRBV19	once	-	TGTGCCAGTAGTCGGACGGGCACTGGGGGCATGGGGCAGCCCCAGCATTTT	CASSRTGTGGMGQPQHF